The clone carrying this T cell receptor (beta chain) was counted many times. The antigen remains undetermined. These data come from a study of T cell repertoires in cytomegalovirus infection. Overall study: Selection of CMV epitopes for the study included recently identified HLA-C-restricted and well-studied HLA-B-restricted ones. Points from the study as a whole: Frequencies of public TCR beta families were cumulated, and this identified carriers of CMV plus the relevant HLA.

TCRdb fed the reads into MiXCR, producing one record per CDR3 protein. Among 700,000 to 900,000 distinct CDR3 sequences listed, around 29% were seen once. The CDR3 contains 18 residues. The germline V and J ends were trimmed by 5 bases and 7 bases, with 30 bases remaining between them. CDR1 SGHVS and CDR2 FQNEAQ come from the germline V gene. This chain joins TRBV7-8 and TRBJ2-7; D not certain. The sample was cultured CD8+ T cells from PBMCs, taken from culture after CMV antigen stimulation. The sequence was obtained from a human donor in good health (CMV status not recorded). Some clones in this sample may be carry-over from other donors' samples. The CDR3 bases are TGTGCCAGCAGCGCATATTTTCCAGGCCAAAGGAAGAGAAGGGAGCAGTACGTC. Encoded protein: CASSAYFPGQRKRREQYV.